This T cell receptor (beta chain) derives from a study of blood T cell repertoires in COVID-19. Sequencing used immunoSEQ multiplex PCR; TCRdb keeps in-frame clones, though not all of them. In the table there are some 100,000 clones, 81% of which are singletons. V was pared by 4 bases and J by 4 bases, with 12 bases of the junction left unmatched. Germline V gene data show CDR1 as SGHKS and CDR2 as YYEKEE (reference sequence). The CDR3 is 17 residues long. Specimen: peripheral blood. The clonotype comes from a human donor in a cohort sampled during active COVID-19. V and J are TRBV5-5 and TRBJ1-1; 11 positions agree with TRBD1. The CDR3 DNA sequence: TGTGCCAGCAGCAAGTGGGGACAGGGGGACAAGGGCACTGAAGCTTTCTTT. Translation: CASSKWGQGDKGTEAFF.